The rows below give T cell receptor beta chains drawn from one sample of a study of T-cell memory formation after mild COVID-19. TCRdb redid the calling of the 5' RACE reads with MiXCR, one entry per CDR3 protein. Among about half a million distinct CDR3 sequences listed, 15% to 20% were seen once. The sample taken for sequencing was PBMCs or a T cell subset sorted from them (not recorded which). The origin of the receptors is an adult woman who had mild COVID-19 (a few samples of this study predate the infection). Cell type and time point are not known. The CDR3 runs from the conserved cysteine through the conserved F or W. A D gene is named only where the DNA matches it firmly. Clone sizes are given selectively: once, few, many, or a class where the clone is expanded.

abundance	d_gene	v_gene	j_gene	CDR3nt	CDR3aa
few	-	TRBV19	TRBJ2-7	TGTGCCAGTAGCCGCAGGGGCTCCTACGAGCAGTACTTC	CASSRRGSYEQYF
many	-	TRBV7-6	TRBJ1-5	TGTGCCAGCAGCTCAGGGCGGGGGAGCAATCAGCCCCAGCATTTT	CASSSGRGSNQPQHF
many	-	TRBV28	TRBJ1-2	TGTGCCAGCAGTTCAACCCCAGCTAACTATGGCTACACCTTC	CASSSTPANYGYTF
-	-	TRBV5-1	TRBJ2-5	TGCGCCAGCAGCTTAGAGGGACTGCCCCAAGAGACCCAGTACTTC	CASSLEGLPQETQYF
-	-	TRBV12-3/TRBV12-4	TRBJ2-1	TGTGCCAGCAGCCCCCCTAGGGGTCGGGTCCTGGGTGATGAGCAGTTCTTC	CASSPPRGRVLGDEQFF
-	-	TRBV6-5	TRBJ1-4	TGTGCCAGCAGGGGGGGTGAAAAACTGTTTTTT	CASRGGEKLFF
-	-	TRBV19	TRBJ1-4	TGTGACAGTAGTATCCCCCACAGGGACCCAACTAATGAAAAACTGTTTTTT	CDSSIPHRDPTNEKLFF
-	TRBD2	TRBV24-1	TRBJ2-3	TGTGCCACCAGTGCCGGACTAGCGGGAGGGTCGGGGCCCGCAGATACGCAGTATTTT	CATSAGLAGGSGPADTQYF
few	TRBD1	TRBV6-5	TRBJ1-1	TGTGCCAGCAGTAAAGGACAGGGCGCGGTGAACACTGAAGCTTTCTTT	CASSKGQGAVNTEAFF
-	-	TRBV20-1	TRBJ2-7	TGCAGTGCTAGGGGCAGGGGAGGCTACGAGCAGTACTTC	CSARGRGGYEQYF
few	-	TRBV5-1	TRBJ2-5	TGCGCCAGCAGCTTGCAATACCTCATCCGGGACATACACCAAGAGACCCAGTACTTC	CASSLQYLIRDIHQETQYF
few	TRBD1	TRBV5-1	TRBJ2-7	TGCGCCAGCAGCTTGGGACAGGGGAACGACGAGCAGTACTTC	CASSLGQGNDEQYF
-	TRBD1	TRBV5-1	TRBJ1-2	TGCGCCAGCAGCTTCCCCGGACAGGCGAACTATGGCTACACCTTC	CASSFPGQANYGYTF
few	-	TRBV20-1	TRBJ1-2	TGCAGTGCTAGTCGAGATGGCTACACCTTC	CSASRDGYTF
-	-	TRBV20-1	TRBJ2-2	TGCAGCGTCTGGACAGCGAACACCGGGGAGCTGTTTTTT	CSVWTANTGELFF
few	-	TRBV2	TRBJ1-1	TGTGCCAGCAGAGTTCAGGGACTCACTGAAGCTTTCTTT	CASRVQGLTEAFF
few	-	TRBV5-1	TRBJ2-3	TGCGCCAGCAGCTTGGAGGGGTCGAACACAGATACGCAGTATTTT	CASSLEGSNTDTQYF
few	TRBD1	TRBV6-2/TRBV6-3	TRBJ2-1	TGTGCCAGCAGTGAAACAGGGGGCATTTACCACAATGAGCAGTTCTTC	CASSETGGIYHNEQFF
-	TRBD1	TRBV25-1	TRBJ2-2	TGTGCCAGCAGTGGGGGACAGACGAACACCGGGGAGCTGTTTTTT	CASSGGQTNTGELFF
-	TRBD2	TRBV20-1	TRBJ2-1	TGCAGTGCTCAAACGGGAGGGAGGGCATACAATGAGCAGTTCTTC	CSAQTGGRAYNEQFF
few	TRBD1	TRBV12-3/TRBV12-4	TRBJ1-2	TGTGCCAGCAGTCCATACGACAGGGATGGGTATGGCTACACCTTC	CASSPYDRDGYGYTF
-	-	TRBV29-1	TRBJ1-3	TGCAGCGTTGATCCAGGGGACTTCACTGGAAACACCATATATTTT	CSVDPGDFTGNTIYF
once	-	TRBV19	TRBJ1-1	TGTGCCAGTAGTATTGAAGGATTCATGAACACTGAAGCTTTCTTT	CASSIEGFMNTEAFF
many	-	TRBV9	TRBJ2-7	TGTGCCAGCAGCGTAGGAGAGCCGCCGCGCTACGAGCAGTACTTC	CASSVGEPPRYEQYF
-	-	TRBV4-2	TRBJ2-5	TGTGCCAGCAGCCCGACAGGAGATAAAGAGACCCAGTACTTC	CASSPTGDKETQYF
-	TRBD1	TRBV6-5	TRBJ2-1	TGTGCCAGCAGTCCCGGGACAGGGGACCACAATGAGCAGTTCTTC	CASSPGTGDHNEQFF
-	TRBD2	TRBV7-2	TRBJ2-7	TGTGCCAGCAGCTTAGCTCGGACTAGCTATCCCTACGAGCAGTACTTC	CASSLARTSYPYEQYF
few	-	TRBV20-1	TRBJ1-2	TGCAGTGCTAGAATGAGAGGTGGCTACACCTTC	CSARMRGGYTF
-	-	TRBV29-1	TRBJ1-1	TGCAGCGGGAACAGGGAATTGAACACTGAAGCTTTCTTT	CSGNRELNTEAFF
-	TRBD2	TRBV4-2	TRBJ2-3	TGTGCCAGCAGCCAAGCTAGCGGGGTTAGCACAGATACGCAGTATTTT	CASSQASGVSTDTQYF
-	-	TRBV29-1	TRBJ2-7	TGCAGCGTTGGTGAGGGCTCCTACGAGCAGTACTTC	CSVGEGSYEQYF
few	TRBD2	TRBV7-9	TRBJ2-1	TGTGCCAGCAGCTTAGTCATAGCGGGAGCAGATGAGCAGTTCTTC	CASSLVIAGADEQFF
few	TRBD1	TRBV12-3/TRBV12-4	TRBJ2-1	TGTGCCAGCAGTCGCAGGGGGATTTACAATGAGCAGTTCTTC	CASSRRGIYNEQFF
few	-	TRBV29-1	TRBJ1-2	TGCAGCGTTGAGGAGGGAGCGTATGGCTACACCTTC	CSVEEGAYGYTF
few	-	TRBV10-3	TRBJ2-7	TGTGCCATCAGTGAGTCGCCCTTTAAGCGGGTCTACTCCTACGAGCAGTACTTC	CAISESPFKRVYSYEQYF
-	TRBD1	TRBV7-8	TRBJ1-2	TGTGCCAGCAGCCGACAGGGGGCGAACTATGGCTACACCTTC	CASSRQGANYGYTF
-	-	TRBV7-9	TRBJ2-2	TGTGCCAGCAGCCCCAAACTAGCCGGGGAGCTGTTTTTT	CASSPKLAGELFF
-	-	TRBV29-1	TRBJ2-5	TGCAGCGTTGGGGGTCCAGGGGCCCTTTTTGGAGAGACCCAGTACTTC	CSVGGPGALFGETQYF
many	-	TRBV18	TRBJ1-6	TGTGCCAGCAGCCAAGATCGCAAGAATTCACCCCTCCACTTT	CASSQDRKNSPLHF
many	TRBD2	TRBV12-3/TRBV12-4	TRBJ2-2	TGTGCCAGCAGCCGACCGGGACTATCCACCGGGGAGCTGTTTTTT	CASSRPGLSTGELFF
many	TRBD1	TRBV29-1	TRBJ1-1	TGCAGCGCTAGACAGGGGGCAACTGAAGCTTTCTTT	CSARQGATEAFF
-	TRBD1	TRBV24-1	TRBJ2-1	TGTGCCACCAGTGACCCCGGGACAGTGTACAATGAGCAGTTCTTC	CATSDPGTVYNEQFF